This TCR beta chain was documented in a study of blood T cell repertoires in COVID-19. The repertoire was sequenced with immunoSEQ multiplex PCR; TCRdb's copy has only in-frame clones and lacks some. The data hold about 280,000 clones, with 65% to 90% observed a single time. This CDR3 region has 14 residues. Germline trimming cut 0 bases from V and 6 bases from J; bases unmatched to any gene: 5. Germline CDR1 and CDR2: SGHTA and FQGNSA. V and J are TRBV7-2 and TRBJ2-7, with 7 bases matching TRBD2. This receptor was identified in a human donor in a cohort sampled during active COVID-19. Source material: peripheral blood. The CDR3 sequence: CASSLAGGSGEQYF. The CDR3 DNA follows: TGTGCCAGCAGCTTAGCGGGCGGGAGCGGCGAGCAGTACTTC.